The clone carrying this T cell receptor beta chain was detected ten times or more. Antigen: not known. What was amplified from RNA transcripts were TCR beta CDR3 regions. An initial round of RT-PCR targeting the TCR CDR3 relied on the HTBI primer set. TCRdb reprocessed the multiplex PCR reads with MiXCR, giving one entry per CDR3 protein. The sample contains 250,000 to 350,000 distinct CDR3 sequences, around a sixth of which appear only once. The sample originates from a study of T cells in Graves' hyperthyroidism and ophthalmopathy. Whole-study results and caveats: With a median lead of roughly 6.8 months before onset, the model predicted ophthalmopathy.

The CDR3 sequence is 15 residues long. V was trimmed by 6 bases and J by 6 bases, leaving 18 bases between them. CDR1 is SEHNR and CDR2 is FQNEAQ in the germline V gene (reference sequence). Sequenced sample: blood. The rearrangement uses TRBV7-9 and TRBJ1-5; D remains unclear. The TCR was taken from a man aged 30 to 45 with Graves' hyperthyroidism. In DNA form, the CDR3 reads TGTGCCAGCAGTTCAGGCCGACCCCGCTTTCAGCCCCAGCATTTT. It codes for CASSSGRPRFQPQHF.